These T cell receptor beta chains were read from a single sample in a study of cytomegalovirus exposure and HLA in healthy donors. Only in-frame clones appear in the TCRdb table, and some are missing; sequencing was by immunoSEQ multiplex PCR. This sample's table reports some 160,000 clones. The sample was PBMCs. The receptors stem from a young man in good health and CMV-seronegative. CDR3s include the opening cysteine and the closing phenylalanine or tryptophan. The order of the fields is CDR3 length, D gene, V gene, J gene, CDR3 DNA, CDR3 protein. The D gene is left open where the match is weak.

CDR3 length: 15
D gene: -
V gene: TRBV5-6
J gene: TRBJ2-3
CDR3 DNA: TGTGCCAGCAGCTTCTGGGAGGCCTTAACAGATACGCAGTATTTT
CDR3 protein: CASSFWEALTDTQYF

CDR3 length: 16
D gene: TRBD2
V gene: TRBV5-1
J gene: TRBJ2-2
CDR3 DNA: TGCGCCAGCAGCCCCGGACTAGCGGGCTACACCGGGGAGCTGTTTTTT
CDR3 protein: CASSPGLAGYTGELFF

CDR3 length: 16
D gene: -
V gene: TRBV9
J gene: TRBJ2-5
CDR3 DNA: TGTGCCAGCAGTACACTGACTAGTAGTGTTACGGAGACCCAGTACTTC
CDR3 protein: CASSTLTSSVTETQYF

CDR3 length: 11
D gene: -
V gene: TRBV30
J gene: TRBJ1-4
CDR3 DNA: TGTGCCTGGAGTCCGAATGAAAAACTGTTTTTT
CDR3 protein: CAWSPNEKLFF

CDR3 length: 16
D gene: -
V gene: TRBV11-2
J gene: TRBJ2-5
CDR3 DNA: TGTGCCAGCAGCTTAATTTTGTCAGGGTGGCAAGAGACCCAGTACTTC
CDR3 protein: CASSLILSGWQETQYF

CDR3 length: 18
D gene: -
V gene: TRBV21-1
J gene: TRBJ1-2
CDR3 DNA: TGTGCCAGCAGCAAAGACCAGGAAGGCCGGCGGGCTAACTATGGCTACACCTTC
CDR3 protein: CASSKDQEGRRANYGYTF

CDR3 length: 15
D gene: TRBD1
V gene: TRBV7-3
J gene: TRBJ2-2
CDR3 DNA: TGTGCCAGCAGCTCATTAACAGGGGCCTACGGGGAGCTGTTTTTT
CDR3 protein: CASSSLTGAYGELFF

CDR3 length: 14
D gene: TRBD1
V gene: TRBV5-6
J gene: TRBJ1-1
CDR3 DNA: TGTGCCAGCAGCTTGGAGGGGGCGCCCACTGAAGCTTTCTTT
CDR3 protein: CASSLEGAPTEAFF

CDR3 length: 14
D gene: -
V gene: TRBV6-4
J gene: TRBJ2-2
CDR3 DNA: TGTGCCAGCAGTGCCCCAGGGGAGAACGGGGAGCTGTTTTTT
CDR3 protein: CASSAPGENGELFF

CDR3 length: 13
D gene: -
V gene: TRBV5-6
J gene: TRBJ1-2
CDR3 DNA: TGTGCCAGCAGCTTGGGGACAGAGGGCGGCTACACCTTC
CDR3 protein: CASSLGTEGGYTF

CDR3 length: 14
D gene: -
V gene: TRBV18
J gene: TRBJ2-1
CDR3 DNA: TGTGCCAGCTCACCGGGCTTCGGGGTAAATGAGCAGTTCTTC
CDR3 protein: CASSPGFGVNEQFF

CDR3 length: 15
D gene: -
V gene: TRBV9
J gene: TRBJ1-4
CDR3 DNA: TGTGCCAGCAGCTTAGGAGGTGTAACTAATGAAAAACTGTTTTTT
CDR3 protein: CASSLGGVTNEKLFF

CDR3 length: 13
D gene: -
V gene: TRBV7-6
J gene: TRBJ2-2
CDR3 DNA: TGTGCCAGCAGCAGCTCTACTTCCGGGGAGCTGTTTTTT
CDR3 protein: CASSSSTSGELFF

CDR3 length: 16
D gene: -
V gene: TRBV7-8
J gene: TRBJ2-1
CDR3 DNA: TGTGCCAGCAGCAGATCCTCCGGCAGGGATCAAGGTGAGCAGTTCTTC
CDR3 protein: CASSRSSGRDQGEQFF

CDR3 length: 13
D gene: -
V gene: TRBV25-1
J gene: TRBJ2-1
CDR3 DNA: TGTGCCAGCAGTGAAGGAGACTTAAATGAGCAGTTCTTC
CDR3 protein: CASSEGDLNEQFF

CDR3 length: 13
D gene: -
V gene: TRBV5-1
J gene: TRBJ1-4
CDR3 DNA: TGCGCCAGCAGCGAGGTTGCGGATGAAAAACTGTTTTTT
CDR3 protein: CASSEVADEKLFF

CDR3 length: 14
D gene: -
V gene: TRBV6-1
J gene: TRBJ2-7
CDR3 DNA: TGTGCCAGCAGTCCCCGGGACGGGGGTTACGAGCAGTACTTC
CDR3 protein: CASSPRDGGYEQYF

CDR3 length: 14
D gene: TRBD1
V gene: TRBV2
J gene: TRBJ1-5
CDR3 DNA: TGTGCCAGCAGTGTGGTACAGGGGGCTCAGCCCCAGCATTTT
CDR3 protein: CASSVVQGAQPQHF

CDR3 length: 16
D gene: -
V gene: TRBV5-4
J gene: TRBJ2-5
CDR3 DNA: TGTGCCAGCAGCAGCGGGCGGGCTAGCGTAGGAGAGACCCAGTACTTC
CDR3 protein: CASSSGRASVGETQYF

CDR3 length: 17
D gene: TRBD2
V gene: TRBV5-1
J gene: TRBJ2-1
CDR3 DNA: TGCGCCAGCAGCTTAAACAGGAGCGGGATTACCAATAATGAGCAGTTCTTC
CDR3 protein: CASSLNRSGITNNEQFF

CDR3 length: 15
D gene: -
V gene: TRBV19
J gene: TRBJ2-3
CDR3 DNA: TGTGCCAGTAGTATACGTGGCGGGTACACAGATACGCAGTATTTT
CDR3 protein: CASSIRGGYTDTQYF

CDR3 length: 15
D gene: -
V gene: TRBV7-6
J gene: TRBJ2-5
CDR3 DNA: TGTGCCAGCACCGCGACATGGGCTTCTCAAGAGACCCAGTACTTC
CDR3 protein: CASTATWASQETQYF

CDR3 length: 12
D gene: TRBD1
V gene: TRBV7-8
J gene: TRBJ1-2
CDR3 DNA: TGTGCCAGCAGCTTTACAGGGGGCGGCTACACCTTC
CDR3 protein: CASSFTGGGYTF

CDR3 length: 16
D gene: TRBD1
V gene: TRBV5-7
J gene: TRBJ1-2
CDR3 DNA: TGTGCCAGCAGCCCCGGGACAGGGTCAGCCTTCTATGGCTACACCTTC
CDR3 protein: CASSPGTGSAFYGYTF

CDR3 length: 16
D gene: TRBD2
V gene: TRBV6-1
J gene: TRBJ2-5
CDR3 DNA: TGTGCCAGCAGTGAAGCAAGCGGGACCGGACAAGAGACCCAGTACTTC
CDR3 protein: CASSEASGTGQETQYF

CDR3 length: 13
D gene: -
V gene: TRBV2
J gene: TRBJ1-2
CDR3 DNA: TGTGCCAGCACCTTTGGTCAGGGCTATGGCTACACCTTC
CDR3 protein: CASTFGQGYGYTF

CDR3 length: 16
D gene: -
V gene: TRBV7-2
J gene: TRBJ2-1
CDR3 DNA: TGTGCCAGCAGCCCTCCCGGGACCTCGGGAGCGGATGAGCAGTTCTTC
CDR3 protein: CASSPPGTSGADEQFF

CDR3 length: 15
D gene: TRBD2
V gene: TRBV6-4
J gene: TRBJ2-1
CDR3 DNA: TGTGCCAGCAGTCTAACTAGCGTCTCCTACAATGAGCAGTTCTTC
CDR3 protein: CASSLTSVSYNEQFF

CDR3 length: 14
D gene: -
V gene: TRBV5-1
J gene: TRBJ1-1
CDR3 DNA: TGCGCCAGCAGCTTGGAGGCAGGCGACACTGAAGCTTTCTTT
CDR3 protein: CASSLEAGDTEAFF

CDR3 length: 15
D gene: TRBD2
V gene: TRBV27
J gene: TRBJ2-7
CDR3 DNA: TGTGCCAGCGGGAGGGTGGGCGCAAGCTCCTACGAGCAGTACTTC
CDR3 protein: CASGRVGASSYEQYF

CDR3 length: 15
D gene: TRBD1
V gene: TRBV7-9
J gene: TRBJ2-7
CDR3 DNA: TGTGCCAGCAGCACAAGACAGGGTTTTGGCTACGAGCAGTACTTC
CDR3 protein: CASSTRQGFGYEQYF

CDR3 length: 14
D gene: TRBD1
V gene: TRBV27
J gene: TRBJ2-7
CDR3 DNA: TGTGCCAGCAGCCGGACAGGGGGCTACTACGAGCAGTACTTC
CDR3 protein: CASSRTGGYYEQYF

CDR3 length: 14
D gene: TRBD2
V gene: TRBV2
J gene: TRBJ2-7
CDR3 DNA: TGTGCCAGCAGTCCTAGCGGGAGCTCCTACGAGCAGTACTTC
CDR3 protein: CASSPSGSSYEQYF

CDR3 length: 18
D gene: -
V gene: TRBV27
J gene: TRBJ2-3
CDR3 DNA: TGTGCCAGCAGTCCCCTCTCCCTGACAGGGACTGGCACAGATACGCAGTATTTT
CDR3 protein: CASSPLSLTGTGTDTQYF

CDR3 length: 14
D gene: -
V gene: TRBV2
J gene: TRBJ2-7
CDR3 DNA: TGTGCCAGCAGTAGGGGCTCACTTGGCAACGAGCAGTACTTC
CDR3 protein: CASSRGSLGNEQYF

CDR3 length: 14
D gene: -
V gene: TRBV7-9
J gene: TRBJ2-2
CDR3 DNA: TGTGCCAGCAGCTTAGCGGCTCCAACAGGGGAGCTGTTTTTT
CDR3 protein: CASSLAAPTGELFF